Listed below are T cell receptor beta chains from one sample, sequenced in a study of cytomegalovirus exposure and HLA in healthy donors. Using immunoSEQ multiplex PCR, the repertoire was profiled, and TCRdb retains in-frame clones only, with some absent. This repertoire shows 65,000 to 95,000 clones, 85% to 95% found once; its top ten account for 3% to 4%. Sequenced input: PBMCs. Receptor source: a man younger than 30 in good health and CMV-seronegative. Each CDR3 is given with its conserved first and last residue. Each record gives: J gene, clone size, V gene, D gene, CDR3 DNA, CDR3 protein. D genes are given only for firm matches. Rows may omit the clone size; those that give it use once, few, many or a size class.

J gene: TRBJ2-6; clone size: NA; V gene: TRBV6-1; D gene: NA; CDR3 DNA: TGTGCCAGCAGCGCTACAGGGACTGGGGCCAACGTCCTGACTTTC; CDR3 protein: CASSATGTGANVLTF
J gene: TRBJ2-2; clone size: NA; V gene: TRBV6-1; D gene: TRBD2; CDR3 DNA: TGTGCCAGCAGTGAACGTAGCGGGGCCAACACCGGGGAGCTGTTTTTT; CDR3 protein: CASSERSGANTGELFF
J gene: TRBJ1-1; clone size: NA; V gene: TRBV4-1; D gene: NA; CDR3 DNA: TGCGCCAGCAGCCAAGAACGTGCAGGGGCAGCTTTCTTT; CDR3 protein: CASSQERAGAAFF
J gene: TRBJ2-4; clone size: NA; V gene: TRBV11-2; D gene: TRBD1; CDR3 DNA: TGTGCCAGCAGTTTGCCGGGACAGGGGACCAACATTCAGTACTTC; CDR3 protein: CASSLPGQGTNIQYF
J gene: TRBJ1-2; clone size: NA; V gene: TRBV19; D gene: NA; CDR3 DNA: TGTGCCAGTGGGCGGGGTGGTGGCTACACCTTC; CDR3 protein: CASGRGGGYTF
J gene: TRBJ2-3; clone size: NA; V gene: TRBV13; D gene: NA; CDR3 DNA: TGTGCCAGCAGCTTCGCCCGCGGGATTAGCACAGATACGCAGTATTTT; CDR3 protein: CASSFARGISTDTQYF
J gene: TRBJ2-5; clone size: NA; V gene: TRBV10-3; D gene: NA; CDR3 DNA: TGTGCCATCAGCGGTAAAGTTGAAGAGACCCAGTACTTC; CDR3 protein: CAISGKVEETQYF
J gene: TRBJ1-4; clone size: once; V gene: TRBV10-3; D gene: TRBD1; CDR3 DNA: TGTGCCACCGGACAGGGTGATAATAATGAAAAACTGTTTTTT; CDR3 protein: CATGQGDNNEKLFF
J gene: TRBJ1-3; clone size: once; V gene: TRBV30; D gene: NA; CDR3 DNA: TGTGCCTGGACCCGAGGGGGAAACACCATATATTTT; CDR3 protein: CAWTRGGNTIYF
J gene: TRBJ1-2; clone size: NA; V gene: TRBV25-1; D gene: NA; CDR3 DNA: TGTGCCAGCAGGGGAGGGGTAACGGTTTACGATGGCTACACCTTC; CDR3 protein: CASRGGVTVYDGYTF
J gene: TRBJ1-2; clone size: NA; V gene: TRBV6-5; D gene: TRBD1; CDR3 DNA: TGTGCCAGCAGTCAGACAGGGATACCCTATGGCTACACCTTC; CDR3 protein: CASSQTGIPYGYTF
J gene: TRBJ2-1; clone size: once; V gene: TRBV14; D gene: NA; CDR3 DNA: TGTGCCAGCAGCCAAGATGCGGGTAGCGGCTCCTGGGGTGAGCAGTTCTTC; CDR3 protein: CASSQDAGSGSWGEQFF
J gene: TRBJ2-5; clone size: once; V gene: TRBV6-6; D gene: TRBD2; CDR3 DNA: TGTGCCAGCGGGGCTAGCGGGCCCCAAGAGACCCAGTACTTC; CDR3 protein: CASGASGPQETQYF
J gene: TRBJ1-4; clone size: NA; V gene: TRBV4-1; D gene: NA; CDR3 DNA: TGCGCCAGCAGCCAAGATCTAGGAGGATCAAATGAAAAACTGTTTTTT; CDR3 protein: CASSQDLGGSNEKLFF
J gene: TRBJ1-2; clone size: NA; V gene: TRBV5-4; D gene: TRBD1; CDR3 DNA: TGTGCCAGCAGCTTCCAGGGGGCCGTTTATGGCTACACCTTC; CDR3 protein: CASSFQGAVYGYTF
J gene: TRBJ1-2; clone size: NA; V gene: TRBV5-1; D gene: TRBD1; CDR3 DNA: TGCGCCAGCAGCTTGGATGGACAGGGGGCGAACTATGGCTACACCTTC; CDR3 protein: CASSLDGQGANYGYTF
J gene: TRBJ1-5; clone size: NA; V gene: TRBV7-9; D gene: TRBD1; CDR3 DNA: TGTGCCAGCAGCTTAGATAGAGGGGGCCACAATCAGCCCCAGCATTTT; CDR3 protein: CASSLDRGGHNQPQHF
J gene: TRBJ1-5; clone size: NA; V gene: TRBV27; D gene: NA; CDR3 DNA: TGTGCCAGCAGTTTATCGATTAGTAATCAGCCCCAGCATTTT; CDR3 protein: CASSLSISNQPQHF
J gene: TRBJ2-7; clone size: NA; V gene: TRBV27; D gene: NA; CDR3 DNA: TGTGCCAGCAGTTTACGGGGACACTACGAGCAGTACTTC; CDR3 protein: CASSLRGHYEQYF